This T cell receptor (beta chain) was identified during a study of OX40 agonist ivuxolimab in advanced cancers. At the level of the whole study: Ivuxolimab, which targeted the costimulatory receptor OX40 (CD134), was an agonistic, fully human IgG2 monoclonal antibody. The paper covers the monotherapy dose-escalation part of the phase I ivuxolimab trial, which included N of about 56 patients. In the dose-escalation cohort, around four fifths of patients were male, and the mean age was 60 years with a range of roughly 23 to 79. Peripheral TCRbeta sequencing was intended to test whether TCR sequence diversity was altered and clonal T-cell expansion was caused by ivuxolimab. Of the approximately 53 patients in dose escalation, about 19 had hepatocellular carcinoma, roughly 15 had melanoma, 9 had renal cell carcinoma and 9 had head and neck cancer. Intravenous ivuxolimab was administered to patients every 2 weeks at six dose levels: 0.01, 0.1, 0.3, 1.5, 3 and 10 mg/kg. Partial responses were achieved by three dose-escalation patients, of whom one had hepatocellular carcinoma and two had cutaneous melanoma. Prior anti-PD-1, anti-PD-L1 or anti-CTLA-4 therapy was permitted, and checkpoint inhibitors had been received by around 40% of dose-escalation patients. Study-level results and caveats: In the 0.1-3.0 mg/kg groups, partial responders were among the patients with the lowest normalized peripheral clonal expansion, particularly in CD8+ T cells. At doses of 0.1 to 3.0 mg/kg, clonal expansion of both CD4+ and CD8+ blood T cells was observed from baseline to week 6. The antigen specificity of the peripheral T cells that underwent clonal expansion was not determined. After ivuxolimab, more expanded clones were found on average in CD8+ T cells than in CD4+ T cells. Low levels of normalized T-cell clonal expansion were also seen in some patients who did not respond.

Comment on this clone: Its antigen is currently not known. No base-level quality is on record; no much larger clone is a single base apart.

Measured from the cysteine to the phenylalanine, the CDR3 is 16 residues long. Only the CDR3 portion is preserved as DNA: 48 bases, with reading frame beginning at the first base. CDR1 WNHNN and CDR2 SYGVQD were looked up in the germline V gene (reference sequence). Trimming costs V 0 bases and J 8 bases, and their ends lie 17 bases apart. Patients with a history of autoimmune disease or receiving systemic immunosuppression were excluded from the trial. Peripheral blood for TCR sequencing was collected from all dose cohorts at baseline, on cycle 4 day 1, and on cycle 7 day 1. Samples came from an open-label, multicenter, first-in-human phase I dose-escalation trial of ivuxolimab. Adults with locally advanced or metastatic melanoma, renal cell, hepatocellular, or head and neck squamous cell carcinoma were enrolled in the trial. Before TCR sequencing, CD4+ T cells and CD8+ T cells from peripheral blood were sorted into separate populations.

Genomic DNA was isolated from the sorted cells so that the TCRbeta CDR3 region could be sequenced. The immunoSEQ Assay was used to sequence the TCRbeta CDR3 regions. Here the immuneACCESS table is served through TCRdb, limited to in-frame sequences with V and J called. Missing clones are a known gap in these copies; in checked studies unresolved V genes cover under half, and the rest lacks a known reason. The sample table contains around 86,000 clones; only one count was recorded for about nine tenths of them. Around 0.4% of the sample rests with the top ten. This material consisted of CD4+ or CD8+ T cells sorted from blood, taken in a trial of the OX40 agonist ivuxolimab. The sequence is built from TRBV10-1 and TRBJ2-1; the D region is possibly TRBD1 or TRBD2, each matching across 6 bases. This receptor was obtained from an adult with an advanced solid tumor such as melanoma, head and neck, liver or kidney cancer. The CDR3 region reads CASSESNREAADEQFF. At the DNA level, the sequence is TGCGCCAGCAGTGAGTCCAACAGGGAGGCAGCCGATGAGCAGTTCTTC.